The T cell receptor (beta chain) under discussion was sequenced for a study of metastatic and nonmetastatic thyroid tumors. Using MiXCR, TCRdb reanalyzed the PCR reads. The sample has about 33,000 clones, roughly a sixth seen once. Patients were all untreated before their thyroid surgery. Germline CDR1 SGHRS, CDR2 YFSETQ. V gave up 0 bases and J gave up 1 base, with 5 bases separating them. The CDR3 runs to 15 residues. The sample consisted of blood. This clonotype originated in a male donor with papillary thyroid cancer or a benign thyroid nodule (not recorded which). Some clones in this sample may be carry-over from other donors' samples. The V gene is TRBV5-1, the J gene TRBJ1-6; D uncertain. The CDR3 DNA is TGCGCCAGCAGCTTGGGGTCGTCCTATAATTCACCCCTCCACTTT. Its translation is CASSLGSSYNSPLHF. Using reference TRBV5-1 and TRBJ1-6 for the parts outside the CDR3, the full variable domain is KAGVTQTPRYLIKTRGQQVTLSCSPISGHRSVSWYQQTPGQGLQFLFEYFSETQRNKGNFPGRFSGRQFSNSRSEMNVSTLELGDSALYLCASSLGSSYNSPLHFGNGTRLTVT.